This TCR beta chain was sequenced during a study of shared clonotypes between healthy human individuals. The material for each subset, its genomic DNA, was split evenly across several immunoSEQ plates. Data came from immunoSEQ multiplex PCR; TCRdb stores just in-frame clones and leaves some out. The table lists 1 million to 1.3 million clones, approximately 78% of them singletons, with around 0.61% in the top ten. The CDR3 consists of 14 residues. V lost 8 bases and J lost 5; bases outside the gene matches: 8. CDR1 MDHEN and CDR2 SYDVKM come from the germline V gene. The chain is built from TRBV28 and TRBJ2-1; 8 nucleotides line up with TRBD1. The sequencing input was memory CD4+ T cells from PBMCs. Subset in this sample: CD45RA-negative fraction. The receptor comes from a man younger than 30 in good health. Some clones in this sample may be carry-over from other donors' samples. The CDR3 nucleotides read TGTGCCAGCCGATCCGGGACAGGAAACAATGAGCAGTTCTTC. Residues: CASRSGTGNNEQFF.